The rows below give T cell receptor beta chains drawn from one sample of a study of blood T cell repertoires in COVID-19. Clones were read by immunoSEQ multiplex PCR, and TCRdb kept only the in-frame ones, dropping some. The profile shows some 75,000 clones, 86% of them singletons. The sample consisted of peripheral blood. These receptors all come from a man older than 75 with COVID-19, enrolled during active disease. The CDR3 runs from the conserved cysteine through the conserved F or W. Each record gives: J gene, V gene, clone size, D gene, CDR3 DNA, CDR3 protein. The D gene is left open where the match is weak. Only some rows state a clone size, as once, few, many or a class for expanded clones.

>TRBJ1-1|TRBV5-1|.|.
TGCGCCAGCACGGGAGAGACTGAAGCTTTCTTT
CASTGETEAFF
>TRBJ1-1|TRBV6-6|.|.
TGTGCCAGCAGTTACTTACGGACTGGAGAAGAAGCTTTCTTT
CASSYLRTGEEAFF
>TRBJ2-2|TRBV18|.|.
TGTGCCAGCTCACCACAACAGGGCGGGAACACCGGGGAGCTGTTTTTT
CASSPQQGGNTGELFF
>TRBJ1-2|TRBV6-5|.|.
TGTGCCAGCAGTTACAGGACAGCTCGGGCTGATGGCTACACCTTC
CASSYRTARADGYTF
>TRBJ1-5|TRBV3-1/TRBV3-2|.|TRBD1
TGTGCCAGCAGCCAGACAGGGGGCAATCAGCCCCAGCATTTT
CASSQTGGNQPQHF
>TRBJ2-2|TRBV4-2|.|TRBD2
TGTGCCAGCAGCCAAGATCTGGGACTAGCGGGGGTTAGGGACACCGGGGAGCTGTTTTTT
CASSQDLGLAGVRDTGELFF
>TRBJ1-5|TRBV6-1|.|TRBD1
TGTGCCAGCAGTGAGGGACAGGGAAGCAATCAGCCCCAGCATTTT
CASSEGQGSNQPQHF
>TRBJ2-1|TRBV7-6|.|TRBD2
TGTGCCAGCAGCTTGGAAACCCCCGGGACTAGCGGGCCCTGGGATGAGCAGTTCTTC
CASSLETPGTSGPWDEQFF
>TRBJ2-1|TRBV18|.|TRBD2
TGTGCCAGCTCACCACCGGGACTAGCGGGGAGTGAAGGTGAGCAGTTCTTC
CASSPPGLAGSEGEQFF
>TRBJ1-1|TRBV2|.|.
TGTGCCAGCAGGGAACTGCGAAACACTGAAGCTTTCTTT
CASRELRNTEAFF
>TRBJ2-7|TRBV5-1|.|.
TGCGCCAGCAGCGCAGGGGCGAGCTCCTACGAGCAGTACTTC
CASSAGASSYEQYF
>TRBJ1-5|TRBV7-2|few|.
TGTGCCAGCAGCTTAGAAGCAGGTGACCAGCCCCAGCATTTT
CASSLEAGDQPQHF
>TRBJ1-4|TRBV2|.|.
TGTGCCAGCATAGGGGGAGCTAATGAAAAACTGTTTTTT
CASIGGANEKLFF
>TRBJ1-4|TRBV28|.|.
TGTGCCAGCAGTTTACAGGGGATCGGTAATGAAAAACTGTTTTTT
CASSLQGIGNEKLFF
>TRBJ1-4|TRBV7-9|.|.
TGTGCCAGCAGCTTTGGGCGCTCGTCTAATGAAAAACTGTTTTTT
CASSFGRSSNEKLFF
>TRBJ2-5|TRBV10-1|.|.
TGCGCCAGCAGTGAGTCGAGGGACCAAGAGACCCAGTACTTC
CASSESRDQETQYF
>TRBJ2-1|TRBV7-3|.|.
TGTGCCAGCAGTTCACCCCCGGGGTGGTACAATGAGCAGTTCTTC
CASSSPPGWYNEQFF
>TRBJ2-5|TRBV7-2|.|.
TGTGCCAGCAGCTTAGTGGGCAGGGAAGAGACCCAGTACTTC
CASSLVGREETQYF
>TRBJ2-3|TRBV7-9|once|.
TGTGCCAGCAGCCCCTCAGGAACAGATACGCAGTATTTT
CASSPSGTDTQYF
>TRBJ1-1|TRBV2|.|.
TGTGCCAGCAGAACACAGCTGAACACTGAAGCTTTCTTT
CASRTQLNTEAFF
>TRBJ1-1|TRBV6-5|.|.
TGTGCCAGCAGGCTCCCGGAGGCCACTGAAGCTTTCTTT
CASRLPEATEAFF
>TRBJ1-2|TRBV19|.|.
TGTGCCAGTGAGGGGGTACAGGGCTATGGCTACACCTTC
CASEGVQGYGYTF
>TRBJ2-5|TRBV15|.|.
TGTGCCACCAGCACGGCTAGGGAGACCCAGTACTTC
CATSTARETQYF
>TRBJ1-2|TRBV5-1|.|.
TGCGCCAGCAGCGGGGGGACGCGGGCCTATGGCTACACCTTC
CASSGGTRAYGYTF
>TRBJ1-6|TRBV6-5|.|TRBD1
TGTGCCAGCACCCTAGACAGGGGGAGGTCACCCCTCCACTTT
CASTLDRGRSPLHF
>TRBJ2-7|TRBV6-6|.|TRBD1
TGTGCCAGCAGTACAAACAGGGGGGCCAGCTCCTACGAGCAGTACTTC
CASSTNRGASSYEQYF
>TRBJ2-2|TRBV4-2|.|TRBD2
TGTGCCAGCAGCCAAGGTCTACTAGCGGGCGGGGAGCTGTTTTTT
CASSQGLLAGGELFF
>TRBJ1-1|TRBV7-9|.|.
TGTGCCAGCAGCCCATACTCGTACCTGGACACTGAAGCTTTCTTT
CASSPYSYLDTEAFF
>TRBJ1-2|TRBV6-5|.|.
TGTGCCAGCAGTTACCTTCCGGGGAGCTACACCTTC
CASSYLPGSYTF
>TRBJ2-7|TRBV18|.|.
TGTGCCAGCTCACCGCGCTCCGGTGATGGGCAGTACTTC
CASSPRSGDGQYF
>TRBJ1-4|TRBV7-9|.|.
TGTGCCAGCAGCTACCGGGATACTAATGAAAAACTGTTTTTT
CASSYRDTNEKLFF